The entry below describes one TCR beta chain. The CDR3 consists of 13 residues. V was clipped by 0 bases and J by 4 bases, with 6 bases between them. Germline V gene lookup returns CDR1 KGHSH and CDR2 LQKENI. The method was immunoSEQ multiplex PCR; TCRdb's version includes in-frame clones alone and lacks a portion of them. Among 35,000 to 50,000 clones, about 89% were seen once, and the ten largest hold about 1%. The sample is drawn from a study of T cell changes during pregnancy in multiple sclerosis. The chain links TRBV18 to TRBJ1-2; D gene ambiguous. The sample was CD4+ T cells from peripheral blood mononuclear cells, taken after pregnancy. This receptor was obtained from a female donor with multiple sclerosis, enrolled in a pregnancy study. The CDR3 reads CASSPPGSYGYTF. The CDR3 DNA follows: TGTGCCAGCTCACCACCAGGGAGCTATGGCTACACCTTC.